This TCR beta chain was captured in a study of blood T cell repertoires in COVID-19. Authors' data handling: Amplification of reference gene primers was used by the study to estimate nucleated cell counts. Measured with immunoSEQ multiplex PCR; TCRdb has only the in-frame clones, and not every one. The D gene and trimming were derived from the DNA, and the V and J assignments and clone size from that table. The sample carries hundreds of thousands of clones, 85% to 90% recorded once. Germline-derived CDR1 and CDR2 are SGHTA and FQGNSA. The CDR3 totals 16 residues. V lost 6 bases and J lost 4; bases outside the gene matches: 10.

The gene calls are TRBV7-2 and TRBJ1-5; 9 bases fit TRBD1. This TCR was recovered from a woman in her thirties who had recovered from COVID-19. Sequencing was done on a sample of PBMCs or T cells enriched from blood (not recorded which). This CDR3 is CASSQMTGGLNQPQHF. In DNA form, the CDR3 reads TGTGCCAGCAGTCAAATGACAGGGGGACTGAATCAGCCCCAGCATTTT.